The clone carrying this T cell receptor beta chain has ten or more counts. Molecular barcoded adaptors covering alpha/delta and beta/gamma chains were used on about 0.4 ug RNA. MiXCR, applied by TCRdb to the reads, yields one record per CDR3 protein. This table holds 30,000 to 40,000 distinct CDR3 sequences, around 13% found once. The record originates from a study of read filtering for tumor transcriptome and immune sequencing. The sample taken for sequencing was a population of CD138-negative cells sorted from bone marrow. The source is a donor at least 40 years old with multiple myeloma.

The CDR3 protein is CSARLWGAASGANVLTF. CDR3 sequence (DNA): TGCAGTGCTAGATTGTGGGGGGCGGCCTCTGGGGCCAACGTCCTGACTTTC. The V gene is TRBV20-1, the J gene TRBJ2-6; D may correspond to TRBD1 or TRBD2 (6 bases each). Germline CDR1 is DFQATT and CDR2 is SNEGSKA (reference sequence). V gave up 2 bases and J gave up 0 bases, with 14 bases separating them. CDR3 length equals 17 residues.